This TCR beta chain was retrieved from a study of regulatory T cells in long-lasting Graves disease. Time point of the sample: persistent/refractory GD, antithyroid drugs over 5 years with positive TRAb. There was RNA extracted from PBMCs, and the TCR library was made from it. The CDR3 loop spans 14 amino acids. Germline CDR1 and CDR2: MNHEY and SVGEGT. Between the trimmed V and J ends, which lost 0 bases and 6 bases, there was a span of 12 bases. With iRepertoire HTBI primers and Arm-PCR of CDR3 regions, TCR beta libraries were built. TCRdb passed the multiplex PCR reads through MiXCR, listing each CDR3 protein once. The sample records 500,000 to 800,000 distinct CDR3 sequences, 25% to 35% being singletons. Study results and caveats: Under persistent disease, TRBV28, TRBJ1-2 and TRBJ2-5 were used preferentially. Examination was confined to peripheral blood, excluding thyroid tissue. Clonotypes that were public and shared totalled approximately 2,800 in persistent patients versus 966 in new patients. TCR diversity in persistent Graves' patients was below that of newly diagnosed ones.

This clonotype was counted a few times. What it binds is unknown. The chain joins TRBV6-2 or TRBV6-3 to TRBJ2-7, with D tentatively TRBD2 (7 bases). This TCR came from a female donor with Graves disease. Sequencing was performed on peripheral blood mononuclear cells (PBMCs), taken when the disease was refractory, from a patient treated with antithyroid drugs. The CDR3 DNA sequence: TGTGCCAGCAGTTACTCCCGGGGGGCGGGCGAGCAGTACTTC. Encoded protein: CASSYSRGAGEQYF.